One and the same sample provided the 7 T cell receptor beta chains below, sequenced in a study of cytomegalovirus exposure and HLA in healthy donors. Profiling relied on immunoSEQ multiplex PCR, and the TCRdb table lists in-frame clones only, not all of them. The sample yields 100,000 to 120,000 clones, more than 75% seen once. The sequenced sample consisted of PBMCs. Receptors originate from a woman in her twenties or thirties in good health and CMV-seropositive.

The chain couples TRBV6-1 to TRBJ1-5; 9 bases line up with TRBD1. After removal of 0 bases from V and 7 bases from J, the junction contained 7 bases not matched to a gene. Germline V gives CDR1 MNHNS, CDR2 SASEGT. This CDR3 has 16 residues. The CDR3 sequence is CASSEASRTGAQPQHF. The CDR3 DNA reads TGTGCCAGCAGTGAAGCCTCCCGGACAGGGGCGCAGCCCCAGCATTTT.

The chain joins TRBV19 to TRBJ2-2, with a weak D call TRBD2 (6 bases). Trimming took off 1 base at V and 2 bases at J, with 11 bases between the two ends. From germline, CDR1 is LNHDA and CDR2 SQIVND (reference sequence). CDR3 length equals 16 residues. This CDR3 is CASSIATGVNTGELFF. The CDR3 nucleotides read TGTGCCAGTAGTATAGCCACGGGAGTAAACACCGGGGAGCTGTTTTTT. Filled out from reference TRBV19 and TRBJ2-2, the complete variable domain reads DGGITQSPKYLFRKEGQNVTLSCEQNLNHDAMYWYRQDPGQGLRLIYYSQIVNDFQKGDIAEGYSVSREKKESFPLTVTSAQKNPTAFYLCASSIATGVNTGELFFGEGSRLTVL.

V gene TRBV9 combines with J gene TRBJ2-2, with D perhaps TRBD1 (5 bases). This CDR3 is built from 16 residues. Trimming removed 2 bases at V and 0 bases at J, with 11 bases between. Germline V gene lookup returns CDR1 SGDLS and CDR2 YYNGEE. The CDR3 DNA reads TGTGCCAGCAGCGTTCGACAGAGTCCGAACACCGGGGAGCTGTTTTTT. It yields the protein CASSVRQSPNTGELFF.

V is TRBV2 and J is TRBJ1-2; no clear D. Germline CDR1 reads SNHLY; CDR2 reads FYNNEI. The CDR3 consists of 12 residues. V lost 3 bases and J lost 7, with 9 bases in between. The CDR3 is CASSEEGGGYTF. The CDR3 DNA sequence: TGTGCCAGCAGTGAGGAGGGCGGTGGCTACACCTTC.

This clone was found a few times. The DNA for the CDR3 is TGTGCCAGCAGCTGGACTAGCGGGGGATACAATGAGCAGTTCTTC. It translates to CASSWTSGGYNEQFF. J is TRBJ2-1 and V is TRBV5-4, with 13 bases fitting TRBD2. The CDR3 runs to 15 residues. CDR1 is SGHNT and CDR2 is YYREEE in the germline V gene (reference sequence). After removal of 3 bases from V and 4 bases from J, the junction contained 1 base not matched to a gene.

The chain carries TRBV4-3 and TRBJ2-1; 8 bases line up with TRBD2. With 0 bases clipped from V and 4 bases from J, the junction kept 14 bases outside the gene matches. The CDR3 is 19 amino acids. Germline values: CDR1 LGHNA, CDR2 YSLEER. CDR3 sequence: CASSQDLSGANFFYNEQFF. The CDR3, as DNA: TGCGCCAGCAGCCAAGATCTTAGCGGGGCCAACTTCTTTTACAATGAGCAGTTCTTC.

The gene calls are TRBV16 and TRBJ2-4; tentative D call: TRBD1 (6 bases). This CDR3 contains 16 residues. The V end lost 1 base, the J end lost 8 bases, and 18 bases lay between the germline ends. Germline V gene lookup returns CDR1 KGHSY and CDR2 FQNENV. This chain's CDR3 is CASSQFPAGVKDIQYF. Written as DNA, the CDR3 is TGTGCCAGCAGCCAATTTCCCGCAGGGGTAAAGGACATTCAGTACTTC.